Listed below are T cell receptor beta chains from one sample, sequenced in a study of esophageal squamous cell carcinoma under preoperative chemotherapy. One entry per CDR3 protein results from TCRdb running MiXCR on the PCR reads. The sample holds about 18,000 distinct CDR3 sequences, around 45% seen once. Sample collection was performed from a patient given preoperative chemotherapy. These receptors were collected from a human donor with esophageal squamous cell carcinoma. The donor label of this sample is uncertain. Both conserved end residues are part of each CDR3. The D gene is left open where the match is weak. Some rows mark clone size as missing; the rest say once, few, many or name a class of expanded clone.

v_gene	abundance	d_gene	len	j_gene	CDR3nt	CDR3aa
TRBV7-2	-	-	14	TRBJ2-5	TGTGCCAGCGGCTCTGCCGTGGACAAAGAGACCCAGTACTTC	CASGSAVDKETQYF
TRBV5-4	-	-	14	TRBJ2-2	TGTGCCAGCAGCGTCCAGACTAGTCCCGGGGAGCTGTTTTTT	CASSVQTSPGELFF
TRBV7-8	few	-	15	TRBJ2-3	TGTGCCAGCAGCGTAGGGGGTACTGGCACAGATACGCAGTATTTT	CASSVGGTGTDTQYF
TRBV5-4	many	TRBD1	15	TRBJ2-4	TGTGCCAGCAGCTTGGAAGGGACAGGGCTAAACATTCAGTACTTC	CASSLEGTGLNIQYF
TRBV7-2	many	-	14	TRBJ2-5	TGTGCCAGCAGCTCGACTACACACCAAGAGACCCAGTACTTC	CASSSTTHQETQYF
TRBV27	few	-	15	TRBJ2-1	TGTGCCAGCATGTTCGAGGCGGGGCCCTACAATGAGCAGTTCTTC	CASMFEAGPYNEQFF
TRBV20-1	-	TRBD2	14	TRBJ2-3	TGCAGTGCCCCAAGGCAGGGAGGGACAGATACGCAGTATTTT	CSAPRQGGTDTQYF
TRBV10-3	-	-	14	TRBJ2-5	TGTGCGGGGCGCGGGGGCCGTGACCAAAAGACCCAGTACTTC	CAGRGGRDQKTQYF
TRBV6-1	-	TRBD2	17	TRBJ2-4	TGTGCCAGCAGTCCCCTAGGCGGGAGTCAAGCCAAAAACATTCAGTACTTC	CASSPLGGSQAKNIQYF
TRBV6-4	-	-	14	TRBJ2-3	TGTGCCAGCAGTGAGGGACAAGACACAGATACGCAGTATTTT	CASSEGQDTDTQYF
TRBV4-1	large	-	13	TRBJ2-5	TGCGCCAGCAGCCAAGTGGAGGGAGAGACCCAGTACTTC	CASSQVEGETQYF
TRBV12-3/TRBV12-4	-	-	14	TRBJ2-3	TGTGCCAGCAGGGAGCGTCTACCGGAAGAGACCCAGTATTTT	CASRERLPEETQYF
TRBV11-3	-	-	15	TRBJ2-4	TGTGGCCGCGTCCCGGGGCAGGGAGCCACAAACACGCAGTACTTC	CGRVPGQGATNTQYF
TRBV4-3	-	-	18	TRBJ2-3	TGCGCCAGCAGCCGCGCGGGGACAGTTCCCTTTGGCACAGATACGCAGTATTTT	CASSRAGTVPFGTDTQYF
TRBV7-8	few	-	16	TRBJ2-5	TGTGCCAGCAGCCCCCGGACAGCGTCCTCCCAAGAGACCCAGTACTTC	CASSPRTASSQETQYF
TRBV10-1	few	-	15	TRBJ2-7	TGCGCCAGCAGTGAGTCCCATGACAGCTCCTACGAGCAGTACTTC	CASSESHDSSYEQYF
TRBV11-2	few	-	12	TRBJ2-1	TGTGCCAGCAGCTTCCCTCTTGGAGAGCAGTTCTTC	CASSFPLGEQFF
TRBV7-6	large	-	15	TRBJ2-2	TGTGCCAGCAGCTTAGCGGGCGTTAACACCGGGGAGCTGTTTTTT	CASSLAGVNTGELFF
TRBV7-2	few	-	15	TRBJ2-7	TGTGCCAGCAGCTTAGGGGCAAGGGCGGAAAACGAGCAGTACTTC	CASSLGARAENEQYF
TRBV7-6	-	-	14	TRBJ2-7	TGTGCCAGCGCTAGTGGCCAGGGCCAGGATGAGCAGTACTTC	CASASGQGQDEQYF
TRBV10-1	many	TRBD2	15	TRBJ2-5	TGCGCCAGCAGTGAGTCGGCGGGAGGGGCAGAGACCCAGTACTTC	CASSESAGGAETQYF
TRBV7-8	many	TRBD1	14	TRBJ2-6	TGTGCCAGCAGAGGGGGCGCTGGGGCCAACGTCCTGACTTTC	CASRGGAGANVLTF
TRBV7-2	-	-	14	TRBJ2-7	TGTGCCAGCAGCTTGATAGGGGTACCGTACGAGCAGTACTTC	CASSLIGVPYEQYF
TRBV7-6	-	-	11	TRBJ2-3	TGTGCCAGCACTTGGGGAGATACGCAGTATTTT	CASTWGDTQYF
TRBV6-1	many	TRBD1	15	TRBJ2-1	TGTGCCAGCACGTCGTCACAGGGGGTCCCAGAGACCCAGTTCTTC	CASTSSQGVPETQFF
TRBV7-9	-	TRBD1	14	TRBJ2-3	TGTGCCAGCAGCCCAGACAGGGGATCGGATACGCAGTATTTT	CASSPDRGSDTQYF
TRBV7-2	few	-	17	TRBJ1-1	TGTGCCAGCCTCCCAGCGGGCAGGGTTGGCCTGAACACTGAAGCTTTCTTT	CASLPAGRVGLNTEAFF
TRBV6-1	-	-	16	TRBJ2-3	TGTGCCAGCAGGGGGTCAAGGGGGAGCGACCGAGAGACGCAGTATTTT	CASRGSRGSDRETQYF
TRBV9	-	-	13	TRBJ1-1	TGTGCCAGCAGCGTAGACTGGAACACTGAAGCTTTCTTT	CASSVDWNTEAFF
TRBV7-8	-	-	14	TRBJ2-4	TGTGCCAGCAGCGGCCGGAGTACCGGAGATACGCAGTACTTC	CASSGRSTGDTQYF
TRBV5-1	-	-	14	TRBJ2-1	TGCGCCAGCAGCCGGAGCGGAGGGCGGGATGAGCAGTTCTTC	CASSRSGGRDEQFF
TRBV7-3	many	-	13	TRBJ1-6	TGTGCCAGCAGCTATGATAGGAGTTCACCCCTCCACTTT	CASSYDRSSPLHF
TRBV12-3/TRBV12-4	-	TRBD1	13	TRBJ2-3	TGTGCCAGCAGTTTCGCGAGCACAGGGGCGCAGTATTTT	CASSFASTGAQYF
TRBV5-4	many	-	11	TRBJ2-1	TGTGCCAGCAGCCGGGGCGATGAGCAGTTCTTC	CASSRGDEQFF
TRBV6-1	-	-	15	TRBJ1-4	TGTGCCAGCAGTCCAGGGGCCGCAACTAATCAAACCCTGCATTTT	CASSPGAATNQTLHF
TRBV5-1	many	TRBD2	15	TRBJ2-7	TGCGCCAGCAGCTTGCAGCCGGGACTACCATACGAGCAGTACTTC	CASSLQPGLPYEQYF
TRBV4-1	few	-	16	TRBJ2-1	TGCGCCAGCAGCCCTTTGACCACTAGCTCCTACAATGAGCAGTTCTTC	CASSPLTTSSYNEQFF
TRBV5-8	many	-	16	TRBJ2-1	TGTGCCATCCAAGCACAACAGGGAAGCTCCTACAATGAGCAGTTCTTC	CAIQAQQGSSYNEQFF
TRBV7-6	-	-	13	TRBJ1-1	TGTGCCAGCAGCTTACAACTAAACACTGAAGCTTTCTTT	CASSLQLNTEAFF
TRBV6-1	many	-	15	TRBJ2-2	TGTGCCAGCAGTGTCCGGGACATCCGCACCGGGGAGCTGTTTTTT	CASSVRDIRTGELFF
TRBV7-2	few	TRBD2	20	TRBJ2-3	TGTGCCAGCAGCGCCGTTAGGGGACTACCGTCGACCTCTAGCACAGATACGCAGTATTTT	CASSAVRGLPSTSSTDTQYF
TRBV7-6	many	-	14	TRBJ2-1	TGTGCCAGCAGCTTGGAGGGAATATACAATGAGCAGTTCTTC	CASSLEGIYNEQFF
TRBV7-9	-	-	15	TRBJ1-5	TGTGCCAGCAGCGCTCTGGGTGGGAGCAATCAGCCCCAGCATTTT	CASSALGGSNQPQHF
TRBV7-6	-	-	13	TRBJ1-2	TGTGCCAGCAGCTCTACAGGGTTTTATGGCTACACCTTC	CASSSTGFYGYTF
TRBV25-1	-	TRBD1	16	TRBJ2-4	TGTGCCAGCGGGGGGTGGGACAGGGGTGGCCAAAACATCCAGTACTTC	CASGGWDRGGQNIQYF
TRBV7-4	few	-	16	TRBJ1-2	TGTGCCAGCAGCCCCCCACCGACAGCAGCTAACTATGGCTACACCTTC	CASSPPPTAANYGYTF
TRBV7-2	many	-	13	TRBJ2-1	TGTGCCAGCAATGCGGGACAGAGGAATGAGCAGTTCTTC	CASNAGQRNEQFF
TRBV7-3	-	-	14	TRBJ2-2	TGTGCCAGCAAGCCGGGGCCAGAAAGTGAGGAGCAGTTTTTT	CASKPGPESEEQFF